The rows below give T cell receptor beta chains drawn from one sample of a study of T cells in Graves' hyperthyroidism and ophthalmopathy. TCRdb called the multiplex PCR reads again in MiXCR, with one record for every CDR3 protein. Here the sample spans approximately 560,000 distinct CDR3 sequences, roughly 14% being singletons. The sequenced material came from blood. The receptor source for this set is a young woman with Graves' hyperthyroidism. Both conserved end residues are part of each CDR3. The order of the fields is V gene, J gene, clone size, D gene, CDR3 DNA, CDR3 protein. A D gene is named only where the DNA matches it firmly. Only some rows state a clone size, as once, few, many or a class for expanded clones.

v_gene: TRBV20-1
j_gene: TRBJ2-7
abundance: many
d_gene: NA
CDR3nt: TGCAGTGCCATAGGCGGGCTAGCGTTCACCTACGAGCAGTACTTC
CDR3aa: CSAIGGLAFTYEQYF

v_gene: TRBV6-1
j_gene: TRBJ1-2
abundance: NA
d_gene: NA
CDR3nt: TGTGCCAGCAGGGACCCAGGTGGCTACACCTTC
CDR3aa: CASRDPGGYTF

v_gene: TRBV20-1
j_gene: TRBJ2-1
abundance: many
d_gene: TRBD2
CDR3nt: TGCAGTGCTAGATTACTAGCGGGAGTCCTCAATGAGCAGTTCTTC
CDR3aa: CSARLLAGVLNEQFF

v_gene: TRBV3-1
j_gene: TRBJ2-2
abundance: many
d_gene: TRBD2
CDR3nt: TGTGCCAGCAGCCAAGCCGGGACTAGCGGGGTCGGGGAGCTGTTTTTT
CDR3aa: CASSQAGTSGVGELFF

v_gene: TRBV6-2/TRBV6-3
j_gene: TRBJ2-7
abundance: many
d_gene: NA
CDR3nt: TGTGCCAGCAGCATAGCGGTCCTAACCTACGAGCAGTACTTC
CDR3aa: CASSIAVLTYEQYF

v_gene: TRBV20-1
j_gene: TRBJ2-3
abundance: many
d_gene: TRBD1
CDR3nt: TGCAGTGGGACAGGGGACTCTACAGATACGCAGTATTTT
CDR3aa: CSGTGDSTDTQYF

v_gene: TRBV19
j_gene: TRBJ2-5
abundance: many
d_gene: NA
CDR3nt: TGTGCCAGTAGTATAGGACTCCAAGAGACCCAGTACTTC
CDR3aa: CASSIGLQETQYF

v_gene: TRBV4-2
j_gene: TRBJ2-1
abundance: NA
d_gene: TRBD1
CDR3nt: TGTGCCAGCAGCCAAATAGGGACAGGCAATGAGCAGTTCTTC
CDR3aa: CASSQIGTGNEQFF

v_gene: TRBV25-1
j_gene: TRBJ2-6
abundance: few
d_gene: NA
CDR3nt: TGTGCCAGCAGTGTCGGCGGCTCTGGGGCCAACGTCCTGACTTTC
CDR3aa: CASSVGGSGANVLTF

v_gene: TRBV10-3
j_gene: TRBJ1-3
abundance: NA
d_gene: TRBD1
CDR3nt: TGTGCCATCAGTTCACAGGGGGTCTCTGGAAACACCATATATTTT
CDR3aa: CAISSQGVSGNTIYF

v_gene: TRBV20-1
j_gene: TRBJ2-1
abundance: NA
d_gene: TRBD2
CDR3nt: TGCAGTGCACCTCCCGGACTAGCGGGAGATGAGCAGTTCTTC
CDR3aa: CSAPPGLAGDEQFF

v_gene: TRBV9
j_gene: TRBJ2-7
abundance: many
d_gene: TRBD1
CDR3nt: TGTGCCAGCAGCGCCGGACAGGGGACTTACGAGCAGTACTTC
CDR3aa: CASSAGQGTYEQYF